The clone carrying this T cell receptor beta chain is medium-sized by share. Sequencing was performed with immunoSEQ multiplex PCR; in TCRdb, only in-frame clones are kept and a portion is missing. This sample has under 95,000 clones, with around nine tenths found just once. In germline, CDR1 is LNHDA, CDR2 SQIVND (reference sequence). V was trimmed by 4 bases and J by 4 bases, leaving 16 bases between them. This CDR3 has 15 residues. This sample was taken from a study of blood T cell repertoires in COVID-19. The specimen sequenced was peripheral blood. The receptor was derived from a woman of 80 years or more with acute or convalescent COVID-19. This chain uses TRBV19 with TRBJ1-2; the D is unclear. The CDR3 nucleotides read TGTGCCAGTAGTACCCATCTCGAGGGCGCCTATGGCTACACCTTC. It yields the protein CASSTHLEGAYGYTF.